The 13 T cell receptor beta chains below were found in one sample sequenced in a study of shared clonotypes between healthy human individuals (TCRdb year 2020). The method was the immunoSEQ multiplex PCR assay. TCRdb stores this immuneACCESS table with in-frame sequences only. Part of the clones is absent; in the studies checked, under half of the shortfall reflects unresolved V genes, and no reason is known for the rest. This sample gives around 1.1 million clones in total; about 80% of them show up just once. The top ten clones comprise approximately 0.95% of the sample. The specimen was memory CD4+ T cells from PBMCs. The label giving this sample's cell subset or site can be read as: CD45RA-negative fraction. The receptors were gathered from a man younger than 35 in good health. Some clones in this sample may be carry-over from other donors' samples.

The chain recombines TRBV7-2 with TRBJ2-7; TRBD1 matches at 7 bases. V shed 5 bases, J shed 4 bases, and the junction held 5 bases outside the gene matches. This CDR3 spans 13 amino acids. CDR1 SGHTA and CDR2 FQGNSA come from the germline V gene. CDR3 protein: CASSGRQGYEQYF. The CDR3, as DNA: TGTGCCAGCAGCGGTAGACAGGGATACGAGCAGTACTTC.

This chain uses TRBV6-1 with TRBJ2-7; weak D call: TRBD1 (5 bases). In germline, CDR1 is MNHNS, CDR2 SASEGT. The CDR3 has 13 residues. The V and J ends lost 0 bases and 6 bases respectively, with 9 bases between them. CDR3 region: CASSEARGTEQYF. The CDR3 DNA is TGTGCCAGCAGTGAAGCTAGGGGAACCGAGCAGTACTTC.

CDR3 DNA sequence: TGCGCCACCGGGGTGGCTTGGGTCGAGGACACCGGGGAGCTGTTTTTT. It yields the protein CATGVAWVEDTGELFF. This rearrangement joins TRBV4-1 to TRBJ2-2; weak D call: TRBD2 (5 bases). Between the trimmed V and J ends, which lost 10 bases and 3 bases, there was a span of 21 bases. There are 16 residues in the CDR3. Looked up from germline, CDR1 is MGHRA and CDR2 is YSYEKL.

This clone was recorded a few times. The chain links TRBV7-2 to TRBJ1-1; D gene ambiguous. From germline, CDR1 is SGHTA and CDR2 FQGNSA. There are 15 residues in the CDR3. Trimming stripped 4 bases from V and 4 bases from J, with 16 bases between. The CDR3 region is CASSWAGVTVTEAFF. The CDR3 DNA reads as TGTGCCAGCAGCTGGGCCGGGGTAACGGTCACTGAAGCTTTCTTT.

This chain links TRBV2 with TRBJ2-1; tentative D call: TRBD1 (5 bases). From germline, CDR1 is SNHLY and CDR2 FYNNEI. Trimming left V 6 bases short and J 9 bases short, with 9 bases between. CDR3 length: 11 amino acids. The DNA of the CDR3 is TGTGCCAGCAGCAGGGTCGGTGAGCAGTTCTTC. Residues: CASSRVGEQFF.

The chain recombines TRBV6-5 with TRBJ2-7; D uncertain. Trimming removed 6 bases at V and 6 bases at J, with 12 bases between. There are 12 residues in the CDR3. Looked up from germline, CDR1 is MNHEY and CDR2 is SVGAGI. The CDR3 sequence is CASSPRTGEQYF. The CDR3, as DNA: TGTGCCAGCAGCCCGCGGACCGGCGAGCAGTACTTC.

This chain links TRBV7-2 with TRBJ1-5; D is unresolved. V lost 4 bases, J lost 9 bases, and 13 bases lay in between. Germline V gene lookup returns CDR1 SGHTA and CDR2 FQGNSA. The CDR3 contains 13 residues. The CDR3 loop reads CASSSRMGAPQHF. The CDR3 nucleotides read TGTGCCAGCAGCTCTCGAATGGGTGCGCCCCAGCATTTT. Drawing the rest from reference TRBV7-2 and TRBJ1-5, the complete variable domain is GAGVSQSPSNKVTEKGKDVELRCDPISGHTALYWYRQSLGQGLEFLIYFQGNSAPDKSGLPSDRFSAERTGGSVSTLTIQRTQQEDSAVYLCASSSRMGAPQHFGDGTRLSIL.

The rearrangement links TRBV25-1 to TRBJ2-1, with 9 bases fitting TRBD1. Trimming at V came to 5 bases and at J to 10 bases, leaving 6 bases not matched to a gene. The length of the CDR3 is 13 residues. Germline loops: CDR1 MGHDK, CDR2 SYGVNS. The CDR3 DNA follows: TGTGCCAGCAGTCTCTTCGGGACAGGGGAGCAGTTCTTC. Amino acids: CASSLFGTGEQFF.

V and J are TRBV7-8 and TRBJ2-7, with no clear D. Germline V gene data show CDR1 as SGHVS and CDR2 as FQNEAQ. V was pared by 1 base and J by 3 bases, with 13 bases between. This CDR3 has 15 residues. The CDR3 loop reads CASSLVFEGDYEQYF. The DNA of the CDR3 is TGTGCCAGCAGCTTAGTGTTCGAAGGCGACTACGAGCAGTACTTC.

The chain employs TRBV27 and TRBJ1-4; 7 nucleotides match TRBD1. This CDR3 contains 15 residues. From germline, CDR1 is MNHEY and CDR2 SMNVEV (reference sequence). V gave up 0 bases and J gave up 5 bases; unmatched junction bases: 3. In nucleotides, the CDR3 is TGTGCCAGCAGTTTATCGTCAGGGGGGAATGAAAAACTGTTTTTT. Translating it yields CASSLSSGGNEKLFF.

Turning to this clone: A much larger clone lies one base from this, so it may be a read error. CDR3 DNA sequence: TGTGCCCGGACCCGGGACCTCAATCAGCCCCAGCATTTT. It is translated as CARTRDLNQPQHF. V usage is TRBV30 and J usage is TRBJ1-5, with a weak D call TRBD1 (5 bases). Trimming left V 8 bases short and J 3 bases short, with 14 bases between. The CDR3 extends over 13 amino acids. In germline, CDR1 is GTSNPN, CDR2 SVGIG (reference sequence). Full variable domain (rest looked up from reference TRBV30 and TRBJ1-5): SQTIHQWPATLVQPVGSPLSLECTVEGTSNPNLYWYRQAAGRGLQLLFYSVGIGQISSEVPQNLSASRPQDRQFILSSKKLLLSDSGFYLCARTRDLNQPQHFGDGTRLSIL.

At least ten counts were recorded for this clone. At the DNA level, this CDR3 is encoded by other sequences in the same sample as well. This rearrangement joins TRBV9 to TRBJ2-4; D uncertain. The germline V gene encodes CDR1 SGDLS and CDR2 YYNGEE. Trimming left V 0 bases short and J 0 bases short, with 4 bases between. The CDR3 totals 14 residues. The CDR3 DNA reads TGTGCCAGCAGCGTAGGAGTAGCCAAAAACATTCAGTACTTC. Amino acids: CASSVGVAKNIQYF.

The chain is built from TRBV7-9 and TRBJ1-4; the D gene is possibly TRBD1 (6 bases). The V end lost 5 bases, the J end lost 8 bases, and 12 bases lay between the germline ends. CDR1 and CDR2 (germline): SEHNR, FQNEAQ (reference sequence). The CDR3 has 13 amino acids. The CDR3 sequence: CASSTPGQEKLFF. CDR3 DNA: TGTGCCAGCAGCACACCGGGACAAGAAAAACTGTTTTTT.